These T cell receptor beta chains were read from a single sample in a study of T cells in Graves' hyperthyroidism and ophthalmopathy. One entry per CDR3 protein, called by TCRdb with MiXCR from the multiplex PCR reads. Of approximately 400,000 distinct CDR3 sequences listed, 20% to 25% were seen once; the top ten hold 73%. The sequenced sample consisted of blood. These receptors were obtained from a man aged 50 to 60 with Graves' hyperthyroidism. CDR3s leave out the opening cysteine and the closing phenylalanine or tryptophan. Each record gives: V gene, J gene, CDR3 length, D gene, CDR3 protein. D genes are given only for firm matches.

>TRBV7-9|TRBJ2-7|11|-
ASSLAGSYEQY
>TRBV29-1|TRBJ1-2|10|TRBD1
SAEQGDYGYT
>TRBV30|TRBJ1-3|11|TRBD1
AWSDRGRSTIY
>TRBV19|TRBJ2-7|15|TRBD2
ASSTGGLAGNYYEQY
>TRBV11-3|TRBJ2-1|12|-
ASSLVWGGNEQF
>TRBV20-1|TRBJ2-7|11|-
SANGGRSGEQY
>TRBV5-1|TRBJ1-1|10|-
ASSFEGAEAF
>TRBV14|TRBJ2-2|17|TRBD2
ASSHAWGLAGLGTGELF
>TRBV5-4|TRBJ2-1|12|-
ASGPRDRYNEQF
>TRBV6-4|TRBJ2-1|15|TRBD2
ASSPGLAGGDYNEQF
>TRBV20-1|TRBJ2-7|12|TRBD1
SADTGTGVAEQY
>TRBV7-2|TRBJ2-5|12|TRBD2
ASSLALAGGGLY
>TRBV3-1|TRBJ2-3|12|-
ASSQDGRADTQY
>TRBV27|TRBJ1-2|13|-
ASSPGRQANYGYT
>TRBV7-3|TRBJ2-7|13|-
ASSPTVGISNEQY
>TRBV5-1|TRBJ2-7|11|-
ASSSEGKYEQY
>TRBV12-3/TRBV12-4|TRBJ2-3|16|TRBD2
ASSLGGPSGIPTDTQY